A single sample gave rise to the 27 T cell receptor beta chains below, sequenced in a study of Graves' ophthalmopathy and Graves' hyperthyroidism. RNA transcripts served as template for amplifying TCR beta CDR3 sequences. HTBI primers primed a first-round RT-PCR, and a second-round multiplex PCR followed. TCRdb reprocessed the multiplex PCR reads via MiXCR and lists one record per CDR3 protein. The sample gives over 450,000 distinct CDR3 sequences, about an eighth of which show up once; 9.8% is in the top ten. The specimen sequenced was blood. Receptor source: a woman aged 25-40 years with Graves' ophthalmopathy.

This clonotype was detected many times. V usage is TRBV12-3 or TRBV12-4 and J usage is TRBJ1-5; D remains unclear. There are 13 residues in the CDR3. V lost 4 bases to trimming and J lost 11 bases, with 15 bases between them. CDR3 sequence reads: CASSSPGLVSQHF. The CDR3 DNA reads TGTGCCAGCAGTTCTCCCGGCTTGGTGTCCCAGCATTTT.

This clonotype was counted many times. The chain joins TRBV9 to TRBJ1-2, with TRBD1 matching 7 bases. Germline values: CDR1 SGDLS, CDR2 YYNGEE. The length of the CDR3 is 16 residues. The junction had 8 bases not matched to a gene; V was cut back by 3 bases and J by 0 bases. The CDR3 nucleotides are TGTGCCAGCAGCGGAGACAGGGTACTAGCTAACTATGGCTACACCTTC. This encodes CASSGDRVLANYGYTF.

This clonotype was detected many times. The rearrangement links TRBV28 to TRBJ2-5, with TRBD1 matching 9 bases. The trim removed 3 bases at V and 2 bases at J, leaving 4 bases unmatched. The CDR3 extends over 15 amino acids. Germline lookup yields CDR1 MDHEN and CDR2 SYDVKM. CDR3 residues: CASSFRQGVQETQYF. Written as DNA, the CDR3 is TGTGCCAGCAGTTTTCGACAGGGGGTTCAAGAGACCCAGTACTTC. The entire variable domain, with the rest obtained from reference TRBV28 and TRBJ2-5, is as follows: DVKVTQSSRYLVKRTGEKVFLECVQDMDHENMFWYRQDPGLGLRLIYFSYDVKMKEKGDIPEGYSVSREKKERFSLILESASTNQTSMYLCASSFRQGVQETQYFGPGTRLLVL.

Many counts were recorded for this clonotype. The rearrangement links TRBV6-1 to TRBJ1-1; D is perhaps TRBD1 (5 bases). V lost 11 bases, J lost 0 bases, and 13 bases lay in between. The CDR3 contains 13 residues. CDR1 and CDR2 (germline): MNHNS, SASEGT. Written as DNA, the CDR3 is TGTGCCGGGGCCGGGCTCCTGAACACTGAAGCTTTCTTT. Translation: CAGAGLLNTEAFF.

Ten or more counts support this clonotype. The CDR3 is CASSQPGLAREQYF. The CDR3 DNA sequence: TGTGCCAGCAGTCAGCCGGGACTAGCGCGCGAGCAGTACTTC. The V call is TRBV27, the J call TRBJ2-7; 10 bases line up with TRBD2. The CDR3 consists of 14 residues. With V trimmed by 5 bases and J by 6 bases, 7 bases remained unmatched. CDR1 is MNHEY, CDR2 SMNVEV, per germline (reference sequence).

Ten or more counts support this clonotype. The chain uses TRBV19 and TRBJ1-1; a possible D gene is TRBD1 (6 bases). Trimming removed 3 bases at V and 1 base at J, with 9 bases between. CDR3 length: 14 residues. Germline CDR1 is LNHDA and CDR2 is SQIVND (reference sequence). CDR3 protein: CASSIGTRNTEAFF. CDR3 bases: TGTGCCAGTAGTATCGGGACACGGAACACTGAAGCTTTCTTT.

This clonotype was recorded many times. This chain links TRBV2 with TRBJ1-1; the match to TRBD1 covers 10 bases. The junction had 1 base not matched to a gene; V was cut back by 4 bases and J by 5 bases. Germline CDR1 reads SNHLY; CDR2 reads FYNNEI. The CDR3 consists of 13 residues. CDR3 protein: CASSGQGATEAFF. DNA for the CDR3: TGTGCCAGCAGTGGACAGGGGGCAACTGAAGCTTTCTTT.

The chain recombines TRBV19 with TRBJ2-7, with D perhaps matching TRBD2 (7 bases). Trimming stripped 5 bases from V and 5 bases from J, with 19 bases between. CDR1 LNHDA and CDR2 SQIVND come from the germline V gene (reference sequence). This CDR3 has 15 residues. The DNA of the CDR3 is TGTGCCAGTAGTCCCACCGCGGGGGCAGGCAACGAGCAGTACTTC. Amino acids: CASSPTAGAGNEQYF.

This clonotype turned up a few times. The chain has TRBV6-1 and TRBJ1-5, with D unresolved. The CDR3 covers 16 residues. Between the trimmed V and J ends, which lost 1 base and 3 bases, there was a span of 13 bases. Germline CDR1 and CDR2: MNHNS and SASEGT. The CDR3 spells CASSEDRAAANQPQHF. The CDR3 DNA is TGTGCCAGCAGTGAAGATAGGGCCGCGGCCAATCAGCCCCAGCATTTT.

In this sample, this clonotype turned up many times. The chain joins TRBV4-1 to TRBJ2-7; TRBD1 agrees at 7 bases. Germline V gene data show CDR1 as MGHRA and CDR2 as YSYEKL. V shed 1 base and J 3 bases; nucleotides not matched to a gene: 9. The CDR3 runs to 16 residues. The chain's CDR3 is CASSQGGRGLIYEQYF. For the CDR3, the DNA is TGCGCCAGCAGCCAAGGGGGTAGGGGGCTTATCTACGAGCAGTACTTC.

This clonotype has ten or more counts. The rearrangement uses TRBV7-8 and TRBJ1-2; D is ambiguous. CDR1 and CDR2 (germline): SGHVS, FQNEAQ. The V end lost 5 bases, the J end lost 4 bases, and 11 bases lay between the germline ends. CDR3 length: 13 amino acids. CDR3 protein: CASSLQKLYGYTF. Here the CDR3 DNA reads TGTGCCAGCAGCCTACAGAAACTCTATGGCTACACCTTC.

This clonotype was recorded many times. This rearrangement joins TRBV24-1 to TRBJ2-7, with 7 bases lining up with TRBD1. With V trimmed by 4 bases and J by 5 bases, 7 bases remained unmatched. The CDR3 has 14 amino acids. Germline V gene sequence: CDR1 KGHDR, CDR2 SFDVKD. The CDR3 bases are TGTGCCACCAGTGACCGAGACAGGGTCCACGAGCAGTACTTC. The encoded protein is CATSDRDRVHEQYF.

The chain recombines TRBV29-1 with TRBJ1-3, with D possibly matching TRBD1 (6 bases). CDR1 is SQVTM and CDR2 is ANQGSEA in the germline V gene. Trimming cost V 5 bases and J 0 bases, with 14 bases left between them. This CDR3 has 15 amino acids. CDR3 protein: CSVSTGLLSGNTIYF. CDR3 DNA sequence: TGCAGCGTTAGTACAGGGCTTCTCTCTGGAAACACCATATATTTT.

Concerning this clonotype itself: Given a much more abundant clone one base away, this may be a read error. The chain carries TRBV7-9 and TRBJ2-7; 7 bases match TRBD1. CDR3 size: 13 residues. CDR1 and CDR2 (germline): SEHNR, FQNEAQ (reference sequence). Trimming cost V 4 bases and J 6 bases; bases outside gene matches: 6. The CDR3 loop reads CASSSPTGFEQYF. The CDR3 nucleotides read TGTGCCAGCAGCTCGCCGACAGGGTTCGAGCAGTACTTC.

The sample holds many counts of this clonotype. This chain links TRBV10-2 with TRBJ1-1; TRBD1 matches 11 bases. CDR1 and CDR2 from the germline V gene are WSHSY and SAAADI. CDR3 length equals 14 residues. V shed 9 bases, J shed 1 base, and the junction held 4 bases outside the gene matches. The CDR3 nucleotides are TGCGCCAGTGGACAGGGGGCGTGGAACACTGAAGCTTTCTTT. This encodes CASGQGAWNTEAFF.

The chain couples TRBV2 to TRBJ1-1; no reliable D call. V lost 3 bases and J 0 bases, leaving 11 bases between the germline ends. Germline-derived CDR1 and CDR2 are SNHLY and FYNNEI. This CDR3 spans 15 amino acids. The CDR3 loop reads CASSDDGGLNTEAFF. DNA of the CDR3: TGTGCCAGCAGTGATGATGGAGGGTTGAACACTGAAGCTTTCTTT.

A note on this clonotype: Sequence at one end of the junction differs from germline and may be a read error. This rearrangement joins TRBV28 to TRBJ2-7; D tentatively fits TRBD1 or TRBD2 (5 bases each). Per germline, CDR1 MDHEN and CDR2 SYDVKM. The CDR3 sequence is 11 residues long. CDR3 sequence (DNA): TGTGCCATCAGTCGGGACGCGGAGCAGTACTTC. This codes for CAISRDAEQYF.

This clonotype was detected many times. This rearrangement joins TRBV27 to TRBJ1-2, with D uncertain. The CDR3 sequence is 12 residues long. V gave up 7 bases and J gave up 5 bases, with 11 bases separating them. Germline CDR1 MNHEY, CDR2 SMNVEV (reference sequence). The CDR3 DNA reads as TGTGCCAGCAAGGGCGGCATTTATGGCTACACCTTC. Its translation is CASKGGIYGYTF.

The chain uses TRBV27 and TRBJ1-1; tentatively, D is TRBD1 (6 bases). CDR3 size: 13 residues. V was trimmed by 2 bases and J by 7 bases, leaving 11 bases between them. In germline, CDR1 is MNHEY, CDR2 SMNVEV (reference sequence). The CDR3 protein is CASSLGGAREAFF. The CDR3, as DNA: TGTGCCAGCAGTTTAGGGGGGGCCCGTGAAGCTTTCTTT.

This clonotype was found many times. V gene TRBV7-6 combines with J gene TRBJ2-5, with D possibly being TRBD1 or TRBD2 (5 bases each). The V gene's germline CDR1 is SGHVS and CDR2 FNYEAQ. V was clipped by 5 bases and J by 1 base, with 11 bases between them. CDR3 length: 14 residues. The CDR3 loop is CASSQRDGQETQYF. DNA of the CDR3: TGTGCCAGCAGCCAAAGGGACGGCCAAGAGACCCAGTACTTC.

This clonotype was detected ten times or more. The CDR3 protein is CASSARTGLIYEQYF. The DNA of the CDR3 is TGTGCCAGCAGCGCTAGGACAGGGTTAATCTACGAGCAGTACTTC. This chain connects TRBV12-3 or TRBV12-4 to TRBJ2-7, with 8 bases fitting TRBD1. With 6 bases clipped from V and 3 bases from J, the junction kept 10 bases outside the gene matches. This CDR3 region has 15 residues.

This clonotype was seen at least ten times. This rearrangement joins TRBV7-2 to TRBJ1-1, with 9 bases matching TRBD1. Germline values: CDR1 SGHTA, CDR2 FQGNSA. There are 16 residues in the CDR3. J lost 4 bases, V lost 0 bases, and 6 bases had no gene match. The chain's CDR3 is CASSLAYPGQGTEAFF. CDR3 nucleotide sequence: TGTGCCAGCAGCTTAGCCTATCCGGGACAGGGCACTGAAGCTTTCTTT.

This clonotype has at least ten counts. This chain links TRBV9 with TRBJ1-6; D possibly corresponds to TRBD1 (5 bases). V was cut by 3 bases and J by 3 bases, with 10 bases left in between. The CDR3 has 15 amino acids. Germline CDR1 is SGDLS and CDR2 is YYNGEE. CDR3 amino acids: CASSAATDYNSPLHF. In nucleotides, the CDR3 is TGTGCCAGCAGCGCTGCGACAGACTATAATTCACCCCTCCACTTT. The full variable domain, rest sourced from reference TRBV9 and TRBJ1-6, is DSGVTQTPKHLITATGQRVTLRCSPRSGDLSVYWYQQSLDQGLQFLIQYYNGEERAKGNILERFSAQQFPDLHSELNLSSLELGDSALYFCASSAATDYNSPLHFGNGTRLTVT.

This clonotype has at least ten counts. The V and J genes are TRBV20-1 and TRBJ1-2, with a possible D match to TRBD1 (6 bases). The CDR3 runs 14 residues. V lost 3 bases, J lost 4 bases, and 15 bases lay in between. The V gene's germline CDR1 is DFQATT and CDR2 SNEGSKA (reference sequence). The CDR3 region has the DNA TGCAGTGCTAGGGGGGCAGGGGTGGTCTATGGCTACACCTTC. It yields the protein CSARGAGVVYGYTF.

At least ten counts were recorded for this clonotype. This rearrangement joins TRBV5-1 to TRBJ1-2; the D gene is possibly TRBD1 (5 bases). V lost 0 bases, J lost 7 bases, and 10 bases lay in between. The CDR3 runs to 13 residues. Germline assignment: CDR1 SGHRS and CDR2 YFSETQ. The CDR3 loop reads CASSLEQDGGYTF. CDR3 DNA: TGCGCCAGCAGCTTGGAACAGGATGGTGGCTACACCTTC. Full variable domain (outside the CDR3, taken from reference TRBV5-1 and TRBJ1-2): KAGVTQTPRYLIKTRGQQVTLSCSPISGHRSVSWYQQTPGQGLQFLFEYFSETQRNKGNFPGRFSGRQFSNSRSEMNVSTLELGDSALYLCASSLEQDGGYTFGSGTRLTVV.

At least ten counts were recorded for this clonotype. The V gene is TRBV2, the J gene TRBJ1-1; the D is unclear. The V and J ends lost 4 bases and 7 bases respectively, with 10 bases between them. Per germline, CDR1 SNHLY and CDR2 FYNNEI. The CDR3 has 12 residues. The CDR3 reads CASSVGSVEAFF. The DNA of the CDR3 is TGTGCCAGCAGTGTTGGGTCGGTTGAAGCTTTCTTT.

The chain combines TRBV20-1 with TRBJ2-7; 8 nucleotides agree with TRBD1. Germline V gene sequence: CDR1 DFQATT, CDR2 SNEGSKA (reference sequence). V was pared by 4 bases and J by 0 bases, with 2 bases of the junction left unmatched. The CDR3 loop spans 13 amino acids. This CDR3 is CSAIGQGSYEQYF. Here the CDR3 DNA reads TGCAGTGCTATCGGACAGGGCTCCTACGAGCAGTACTTC.